This is a list of T cell receptor beta chains from one sample in a study of cytomegalovirus exposure and HLA in healthy donors. TCRdb's copy holds only in-frame clones and misses some; the assay was immunoSEQ multiplex PCR. Among roughly 130,000 clones listed, around 80% were seen once. Input material: PBMCs. These receptor sequences come from a boy younger than 10 in good health and CMV-seronegative. The CDR3 runs from the conserved cysteine through the conserved F or W. D genes are given only for firm matches. Expanded clones are given a class, and other clones once, few, many or no size at all.

V gene	J gene	clone size	D gene	CDR3 DNA	CDR3 protein
TRBV6-1	TRBJ2-1	few	NA	TGTGCCAGCAGTGAAGGATCCGGGGGCTCCTACAATGAGCAGTTCTTC	CASSEGSGGSYNEQFF
TRBV11-2	TRBJ1-1	NA	NA	TGTGCCAGCAGCCCCCTCTGGAGGGAGGGCTTCTTT	CASSPLWREGFF
TRBV5-1	TRBJ1-6	many	TRBD1	TGCGCCAGCAGCTTGCAGGGACAGGGTTATAATTCACCCCTCCACTTT	CASSLQGQGYNSPLHF
TRBV28	TRBJ1-1	NA	NA	TGTGCCAGCAGTTTTGGGGGGGCGTCTTCCCCGAAAGCTTTCTTT	CASSFGGASSPKAFF
TRBV6-4	TRBJ1-6	NA	NA	TGTGCCAGCAGTGCGGAAGCCTTAAGGGGTTCACCCCTCCACTTT	CASSAEALRGSPLHF
TRBV27	TRBJ1-2	NA	NA	TGTGCCAGCAGTTTGGGAGGGGGGGACTATGGCTACACCTTC	CASSLGGGDYGYTF
TRBV7-2	TRBJ2-2	NA	TRBD2	TGTGCCAGCAGCTTAATGTTAGCGGGGGGGAACACCGGGGAGCTGTTTTTT	CASSLMLAGGNTGELFF
TRBV27	TRBJ2-2	NA	NA	TGTGCCAGCAGTTTATTATCCGGGGAGCTGTTTTTT	CASSLLSGELFF
TRBV9	TRBJ2-5	NA	TRBD2	TGTGCCAGCAGCGGTAGCGGGGGGCAAGAGACCCAGTACTTC	CASSGSGGQETQYF
TRBV6-4	TRBJ1-1	NA	NA	TGTGCCAGCAGTGACTCCTCGGACGACAGTTCTGAAGCTTTCTTT	CASSDSSDDSSEAFF
TRBV13	TRBJ1-5	NA	TRBD1	TGTGCCAGCAGCTTTGGGACAGGCCGCCAGCCCCAGCATTTT	CASSFGTGRQPQHF
TRBV2	TRBJ2-3	NA	NA	TGTGCCAGCAGTCGAGGGATGGAAGATACGCAGTATTTT	CASSRGMEDTQYF
TRBV15	TRBJ1-5	NA	NA	TGTGCCACCAGCAGAGTGTACTTCAATCAGCCCCAGCATTTT	CATSRVYFNQPQHF
TRBV5-1	TRBJ2-7	NA	NA	TGCGCCAGCCGGGAAGGGGGGGCAGGTGACGAGCAGTACTTC	CASREGGAGDEQYF
TRBV7-2	TRBJ2-7	NA	TRBD1	TGTGCCAGCAGCCCCCGGGACAGCTCCTACGAGCAGTACTTC	CASSPRDSSYEQYF
TRBV5-6	TRBJ2-2	once	TRBD1	TGTGCCAGCACCCGACGGACAGGGGGGAAAACCGGGGAGCTGTTTTTT	CASTRRTGGKTGELFF
TRBV6-5	TRBJ1-2	once	TRBD1	TGTGCCAGCAGCCCAGGACAGGGCCCCTATGGCTACACCTTC	CASSPGQGPYGYTF
TRBV7-8	TRBJ2-7	NA	NA	TGTGCCAGCAGCCCAAACCCCGGGACACAAAACGAGCAGTACTTC	CASSPNPGTQNEQYF
TRBV5-1	TRBJ1-1	few	TRBD1	TGCGCCAGCAGCGCCGACAGGGTCACACACGTAGACACTGAAGCTTTCTTT	CASSADRVTHVDTEAFF
TRBV6-1	TRBJ2-1	NA	TRBD2	TGTGCCAGCAGTGAAATAAGCGGGGGGTACAATGAGCAGTTCTTC	CASSEISGGYNEQFF
TRBV6-5	TRBJ2-1	NA	NA	TGTGCCAGCAGTATGGCACAAATGTACAATGAGCAGTTCTTC	CASSMAQMYNEQFF
TRBV20-1	TRBJ2-7	NA	NA	TGCAGTGCTAGGACCCACTACGAGCAGTACTTC	CSARTHYEQYF
TRBV11-2	TRBJ1-2	few	NA	TGTGCCAGCAGCTACGACAGGTTCTATGGCTACACCTTC	CASSYDRFYGYTF
TRBV10-1	TRBJ2-3	NA	TRBD2	TGCGCCAGCAGTTTAGCGGGAGCAACAGATACGCAGTATTTT	CASSLAGATDTQYF
TRBV2	TRBJ2-3	NA	NA	TGTGCCAGCAGTGCCCCAGGAGGAGGGGGGGGAGGCACAGATACGCAGTATTTT	CASSAPGGGGGGTDTQYF
TRBV9	TRBJ1-1	NA	NA	TGTGCCAGCAGCGTAGGCGAGGTGGGCACTGAAGCTTTCTTT	CASSVGEVGTEAFF
TRBV6-1	TRBJ1-4	NA	TRBD1	TGTGCCAGCAGTGTCTCAACCGGGACAGGGGATGAAAAACTGTTTTTT	CASSVSTGTGDEKLFF
TRBV4-1	TRBJ1-2	NA	TRBD1	TGCGCCAGCAGGAACCCCGGGACAGGGGAGTATGGCTACACCTTC	CASRNPGTGEYGYTF
TRBV9	TRBJ1-1	NA	TRBD1	TGTGCCAGCAGCGCTACAGGGGCAGGCACTGAAGCTTTCTTT	CASSATGAGTEAFF
TRBV27	TRBJ1-2	NA	TRBD1	TGTGCCAGCAGTTTATCGTCAGGGGGCGGAGGCTACACCTTC	CASSLSSGGGGYTF
TRBV4-2	TRBJ2-1	NA	TRBD2	TGTGCCAGCAGCCAATCCCGGGTAGCGGGGGCCTTCTTCTACAATGAGCAGTTCTTC	CASSQSRVAGAFFYNEQFF
TRBV13	TRBJ2-7	NA	NA	TGTGCCAGCAGCCCTCCTAGGGAGGTCCTGTCGGTCTACGAGCAGTACTTC	CASSPPREVLSVYEQYF
TRBV30	TRBJ2-3	NA	NA	TGTGCCTGGAGTGGTTGGAGGGACCTAAATACGCAGTATTTT	CAWSGWRDLNTQYF
TRBV2	TRBJ1-3	NA	NA	TGTGCCACCTCGGACCGGGGCTCTGGAAACACCATATATTTT	CATSDRGSGNTIYF
TRBV23-1	TRBJ1-5	NA	TRBD1	TGCGCCAGCAGTCAAGACCCACAGGGGGCAGATCAGCCCCAGCATTTT	CASSQDPQGADQPQHF
TRBV7-9	TRBJ2-1	NA	TRBD2	TGTTCCAGCACCTTTCCGGGCGGGAGCCACAGGGAGCAGTTCTTC	CSSTFPGGSHREQFF
TRBV5-1	TRBJ2-1	NA	TRBD2	TGCGCCAGCAAACCGGGACTAGCGGGAGGGCTAGGCAATGAGCAGTTCTTC	CASKPGLAGGLGNEQFF
TRBV6-6	TRBJ1-2	once	NA	TGTGCCAGCAGTGACTCCGACAATAACTATGGCTACACCTTC	CASSDSDNNYGYTF
TRBV9	TRBJ2-3	NA	TRBD2	TGTGCCAGCAGCCCTAGCGGCTACACAGATACGCAGTATTTT	CASSPSGYTDTQYF
TRBV19	TRBJ2-1	NA	NA	TGTGCCAGTAGTATTGACAGGTACAATGAGCAGTTCTTC	CASSIDRYNEQFF
TRBV11-3	TRBJ2-2	NA	TRBD1	TGTGCCAGCAGCTCCGACAGGGGGGGAGCCGGGGAGCTGTTTTTT	CASSSDRGGAGELFF
TRBV7-9	TRBJ1-5	NA	NA	TGTTCCAGCAGCTTAGGGGGAGCGAATCAGCCCCAGCATTTT	CSSSLGGANQPQHF
TRBV4-1	TRBJ2-1	NA	TRBD1	TGCGCCAGCAGCCAAGATGGACAGGGGGATAATGAGCAGTTCTTC	CASSQDGQGDNEQFF
TRBV7-8	TRBJ2-1	NA	TRBD2	TGTGCCAGCAGCTTTCACGGGGTAGCGGGTTACAATGAGCAGTTCTTC	CASSFHGVAGYNEQFF
TRBV23-1	TRBJ1-5	NA	TRBD1	TGCGCCAGCCCTTATACAGGGGGCGCAGGGGCGCCCCAGCATTTT	CASPYTGGAGAPQHF
TRBV4-2	TRBJ2-3	NA	TRBD2	TGTGCCAGCAGCTCCCTCCGCTCTAGCGGGGGGGCCGCGATCACAGATACGCAGTATTTT	CASSSLRSSGGAAITDTQYF
TRBV7-9	TRBJ2-2	NA	TRBD1	TGTGCCAGCAGCTTATGGAAGGGGGCCAACGCATATTACACCGGGGAGCTGTTTTTT	CASSLWKGANAYYTGELFF
TRBV2	TRBJ1-1	NA	NA	TGTGCCAGCATGACCGGGGTCAACACTGAAGCTTTCTTT	CASMTGVNTEAFF
TRBV7-9	TRBJ1-1	NA	TRBD1	TGTTCCAGCAGCTCCCGGACAGGGGGCGGGAACACTGAAGCTTTCTTT	CSSSSRTGGGNTEAFF
TRBV27	TRBJ2-7	NA	TRBD1	TGTGCCAGCAGTTTAGGAGGACAGGGCAAATACGAGCAGTACTTC	CASSLGGQGKYEQYF
TRBV18	TRBJ1-2	NA	TRBD1	TGTGCCAGCTCACAAACCCTAGACAGGGAGAATGGCTACACCTTC	CASSQTLDRENGYTF